A single sample is the source of the 25 T cell receptor beta chains below, sequenced in a study of CD8+ T cells in alopecia areata listed by TCRdb under 2018. The library was obtained by the immunoSEQ multiplex PCR assay. For TCR sequencing, RNA was extracted from every sample and reverse transcribed into cDNA to serve as template. This is the immuneACCESS table as TCRdb keeps it, with only in-frame sequences that have V and J called. A part of the clones is gone; compared with another copy, unresolved V genes explain less than half, and the rest is unexplained. For this sample there are 180,000 or so clones; roughly 50% appear just once. In total, the top ten clones hold 16% of the sample. The treatment or condition label corresponds to: oral pan-JAK inhibitor, 5-10 mg twice daily. Sequencing was performed on CD4+ T cells sorted from blood, taken between weeks 55 and 65, from a patient treated with tofacitinib. All receptors come from a human donor with alopecia areata.

The J gene is TRBJ1-5, the V gene TRBV30, with TRBD1 matching over 7 bases. Germline V gives CDR1 GTSNPN, CDR2 SVGIG (reference sequence). The CDR3 contains 16 residues. V lost 1 base, J lost 0 bases, and 6 bases stayed unmatched. The CDR3 nucleotides read TGTGCCTGGAGTGGAAGACAGGGTTATAGCAATCAGCCCCAGCATTTT. Protein product: CAWSGRQGYSNQPQHF.

In its sample, this clone was seen a few times. This rearrangement joins TRBV5-1 to TRBJ2-5; D is unresolved. Trimming took off 4 bases at V and 5 bases at J, with 15 bases between the two ends. This CDR3 spans 14 amino acids. Per germline, CDR1 SGHRS and CDR2 YFSETQ. The CDR3 region has the DNA TGCGCCAGCAGCAAACCAGACCAAGGGGAGACCCAGTACTTC. This gives the protein CASSKPDQGETQYF. Full variable domain (missing parts from reference TRBV5-1 and TRBJ2-5): KAGVTQTPRYLIKTRGQQVTLSCSPISGHRSVSWYQQTPGQGLQFLFEYFSETQRNKGNFPGRFSGRQFSNSRSEMNVSTLELGDSALYLCASSKPDQGETQYFGPGTRLLVL.

The chain couples TRBV5-1 to TRBJ1-4, with D perhaps matching TRBD1 (5 bases). The V end lost 0 bases, the J end lost 7 bases, and 7 bases lay between the germline ends. The germline V gene encodes CDR1 SGHRS and CDR2 YFSETQ. CDR3 length: 13 amino acids. The CDR3 spells CASSLGQGEKLFF. CDR3 coding DNA: TGCGCCAGCAGCTTGGGCCAGGGTGAAAAACTGTTTTTT.

This CDR3 reads CASSLLMRQAGEAFF. The CDR3 DNA reads TGTGCCAGCAGCTTGTTAATGCGTCAGGCCGGGGAAGCTTTCTTT. The chain couples TRBV5-6 to TRBJ1-1; D call uncertain. V was trimmed by 1 base and J by 8 bases, leaving 18 bases between them. Per germline, CDR1 SGHDT and CDR2 YYEEEE. There are 15 residues in the CDR3.

The chain recombines TRBV30 with TRBJ1-3; unclear D gene. CDR3 length equals 13 residues. Trimming cost V 5 bases and J 4 bases, with 12 bases left between them. CDR1 GTSNPN and CDR2 SVGIG come from the germline V gene (reference sequence). This CDR3 is CAWDRVGGNTIYF. DNA of the CDR3: TGTGCCTGGGATAGGGTTGGGGGAAACACCATATATTTT.

V is TRBV6-5 and J is TRBJ2-3; the match to TRBD1 covers 9 bases. The CDR3 consists of 15 residues. The germline CDR1 and CDR2 sequences are MNHEY and SVGAGI. With V trimmed by 5 bases and J by 4 bases, 7 bases remained unmatched. The CDR3 sequence: CASSPPGQGPDTQYF. The CDR3 DNA is TGTGCCAGCAGTCCGCCGGGACAGGGCCCAGATACGCAGTATTTT.

V usage is TRBV9 and J usage is TRBJ2-4; D tentatively fits TRBD1 or TRBD2 (5 bases each). Germline V gene lookup returns CDR1 SGDLS and CDR2 YYNGEE. V was cut by 0 bases and J by 6 bases, with 13 bases left in between. The CDR3 is 15 amino acids. The CDR3 coding sequence is TGTGCCAGCAGCGTAGGAGTGGCAGGGAGAAACATTCAGTACTTC. This translates into CASSVGVAGRNIQYF.

The chain links TRBV30 to TRBJ2-5, with a possible D match to TRBD2 (5 bases). This CDR3 has 14 amino acids. Germline CDR1 is GTSNPN and CDR2 is SVGIG (reference sequence). Deletions cut 0 bases from V and 5 bases from J, with 13 bases between. DNA for the CDR3: TGTGCCTGGAGTGTATTCGGAGGTTGGGAGACCCAGTACTTC. It is translated as CAWSVFGGWETQYF.

This clone appeared a single time. V usage is TRBV29-1 and J usage is TRBJ2-7; either TRBD1 or TRBD2 may supply D (5 bases each). This CDR3 has 16 amino acids. Germline loops: CDR1 SQVTM, CDR2 ANQGSEA. The V gene lost 4 bases and the J gene lost 8 bases, with 27 bases spanning the gap. The CDR3 nucleotides are TGCAGCGTTGCCCAGTACACCAGGGCCACAATGGGACAGCAGTACTTC. Translation gives CSVAQYTRATMGQQYF.

The CDR3 nucleotides read TGCAGCGTTGAAGATCGATGGTCGAACACTGAAGCTTTCTTT. This codes for CSVEDRWSNTEAFF. The chain carries TRBV29-1 and TRBJ1-1; D gene ambiguous. The CDR3 extends over 14 amino acids. Germline assignment: CDR1 SQVTM and CDR2 ANQGSEA. V was shortened by 0 bases and J by 1 base, with 9 bases between the two germline ends.

This clone occurred a few times. The rearrangement uses TRBV6-1 and TRBJ2-5, with 11 bases matching TRBD2. The CDR3 totals 16 residues. The junction had 11 bases not matched to a gene; V was cut back by 4 bases and J by 7 bases. Germline V gene sequence: CDR1 MNHNS, CDR2 SASEGT. CDR3 sequence reads: CASSAPQTSGVRTQYF. The CDR3 region has the DNA TGTGCCAGCAGTGCACCTCAGACTAGCGGGGTTCGGACCCAGTACTTC.

A word on this clone: The junction departs from the called germline gene at one end, perhaps through a read error. This sequence joins TRBV7-7 and TRBJ2-5, with D uncertain. The CDR3 spans 15 residues. CDR1 is SSHAT, CDR2 FNYEAQ, per germline (reference sequence). The CDR3 DNA is TGTGCTAGCAGCTTAGCCAAAGCGAATCAAGAGACCCAGTACTTC. Its translation: CASSLAKANQETQYF.

In its sample, this clone was seen a few times. The chain couples TRBV9 to TRBJ2-2; 10 positions match TRBD2. CDR3 size: 16 residues. CDR1 and CDR2 (germline): SGDLS, YYNGEE. V gave up 4 bases and J gave up 6 bases; unmatched junction bases: 9. The CDR3 reads CASSSPAAGGPGELFF. The DNA of the CDR3 is TGTGCCAGCAGCTCACCGGCAGCGGGGGGGCCCGGGGAGCTGTTTTTT.

The chain uses TRBV2 and TRBJ2-2, with D unresolved. CDR3 length equals 13 residues. The germline gives CDR1 SNHLY, CDR2 FYNNEI. V shed 2 bases and J shed 4 bases, with 5 bases lying between them. The CDR3 DNA is TGTGCCAGCAGTGAAACGGGCACCGGGGAGCTGTTTTTT. Amino acids: CASSETGTGELFF.

The chain is built from TRBV5-1 and TRBJ2-5; possibly TRBD1 for D (5 bases). V was clipped by 7 bases and J by 2 bases, with 15 bases between them. The CDR3 runs to 14 residues. Per germline, CDR1 SGHRS and CDR2 YFSETQ. The CDR3 nucleotides are TGCGCCAGCCAGATAGGACACTCACAAGAGACCCAGTACTTC. Residues: CASQIGHSQETQYF. The full variable domain, rest sourced from reference TRBV5-1 and TRBJ2-5, is KAGVTQTPRYLIKTRGQQVTLSCSPISGHRSVSWYQQTPGQGLQFLFEYFSETQRNKGNFPGRFSGRQFSNSRSEMNVSTLELGDSALYLCASQIGHSQETQYFGPGTRLLVL.

This clone has a handful of counts. The V and J genes are TRBV29-1 and TRBJ2-3; D is unclear. The CDR3 is made up of 12 amino acids. CDR1 is SQVTM, CDR2 ANQGSEA, per germline. V was trimmed by 6 bases and J by 4 bases, leaving 11 bases between them. In DNA form, the CDR3 reads TGCAGCGTCGTCCCCCGGGCAGATACGCAGTATTTT. Amino acids: CSVVPRADTQYF.

V gene TRBV5-1 combines with J gene TRBJ2-5, with 8 bases identical to TRBD2. Germline loops: CDR1 SGHRS, CDR2 YFSETQ. The J segment lost 4 bases and the V segment lost 7 bases, leaving 12 bases of the junction unmatched. CDR3 length: 15 residues. In nucleotides, the CDR3 is TGCGCCAGCGGAGGACTAGCCCAGGCGGGAGAGACCCAGTACTTC. It encodes CASGGLAQAGETQYF.

This clone was seen more than once but under ten times. The chain recombines TRBV30 with TRBJ1-1, with no clear D. The V gene's germline CDR1 is GTSNPN and CDR2 SVGIG (reference sequence). The CDR3 has 14 amino acids. V lost 3 bases, J lost 3 bases, and 14 bases lay in between. The CDR3 DNA sequence: TGTGCCTGGAGGTATCTGGGAGTCTACACTGAAGCTTTCTTT. Protein product: CAWRYLGVYTEAFF.

In this sample, this clone turned up a few times. The chain employs TRBV29-1 and TRBJ1-2; no clear D gene. There are 17 residues in the CDR3. V shed 4 bases and J shed 0 bases, with 21 bases lying between them. Germline V gene lookup returns CDR1 SQVTM and CDR2 ANQGSEA. The CDR3 region is CSVAVLLRKIANYGYTF. The CDR3 nucleotides read TGCAGCGTTGCCGTCCTCCTCCGGAAGATAGCTAACTATGGCTACACCTTC.

The gene calls are TRBV7-2 and TRBJ1-2; 10 bases align to TRBD1. With 3 bases clipped from V and 9 bases from J, the junction kept 4 bases outside the gene matches. CDR1 is SGHTA, CDR2 FQGNSA, per germline. This CDR3 region has 13 residues. The CDR3 loop reads CASSFDRGLSYTF. Written as DNA, the CDR3 is TGTGCCAGCAGCTTCGACAGGGGGCTAAGCTACACCTTC.

The chain combines TRBV29-1 with TRBJ1-1; 8 positions match TRBD1. Germline CDR1 reads SQVTM; CDR2 reads ANQGSEA. This CDR3 spans 20 amino acids. The ends lost 2 bases at V and 1 base at J; junction bases unmatched: 21. The CDR3 nucleotides read TGCAGCGTTGAAAAGATTACCGAGACAGGGGATCGGAGGTGGAACACTGAAGCTTTCTTT. As protein: CSVEKITETGDRRWNTEAFF.

The J gene is TRBJ2-5, the V gene TRBV6-6, with D unclear. This CDR3 comprises 12 residues. V gave up 4 bases and J gave up 4 bases, with 7 bases separating them. Per germline, CDR1 MNHNY and CDR2 SVGAGI (reference sequence). In nucleotides, the CDR3 is TGTGCCAGCAGTTTTGAAGGAGAGACCCAGTACTTC. This translates into CASSFEGETQYF.

This sequence joins TRBV27 and TRBJ2-5, with D perhaps TRBD1 (5 bases). CDR3 length equals 13 residues. V lost 1 base, J lost 5 bases, and 8 bases lay in between. CDR1 and CDR2 (germline): MNHEY, SMNVEV (reference sequence). CDR3 DNA sequence: TGTGCCAGCAGTTTATTAGCAGGGGAGACCCAGTACTTC. This codes for CASSLLAGETQYF.

The chain carries TRBV5-1 and TRBJ2-3; 8 positions match TRBD2. V trimming: 4 bases; J trimming: 5 bases; junction bases outside the gene matches: 6. The CDR3 is made up of 14 amino acids. Germline values: CDR1 SGHRS, CDR2 YFSETQ. In nucleotides, the CDR3 is TGCGCCAGCAGCCAACGGACTAGCCAAGATACGCAGTATTTT. Its protein product is CASSQRTSQDTQYF.

DNA of the CDR3: TGCAGTGCAACAGACAACTATGGCTACACCTTC. Its protein is CSATDNYGYTF. The chain carries TRBV20-1 and TRBJ1-2; no definite D call. The CDR3 contains 11 residues. Germline CDR1 is DFQATT and CDR2 is SNEGSKA (reference sequence). V shed 6 bases and J shed 2 bases, with 7 bases lying between them.